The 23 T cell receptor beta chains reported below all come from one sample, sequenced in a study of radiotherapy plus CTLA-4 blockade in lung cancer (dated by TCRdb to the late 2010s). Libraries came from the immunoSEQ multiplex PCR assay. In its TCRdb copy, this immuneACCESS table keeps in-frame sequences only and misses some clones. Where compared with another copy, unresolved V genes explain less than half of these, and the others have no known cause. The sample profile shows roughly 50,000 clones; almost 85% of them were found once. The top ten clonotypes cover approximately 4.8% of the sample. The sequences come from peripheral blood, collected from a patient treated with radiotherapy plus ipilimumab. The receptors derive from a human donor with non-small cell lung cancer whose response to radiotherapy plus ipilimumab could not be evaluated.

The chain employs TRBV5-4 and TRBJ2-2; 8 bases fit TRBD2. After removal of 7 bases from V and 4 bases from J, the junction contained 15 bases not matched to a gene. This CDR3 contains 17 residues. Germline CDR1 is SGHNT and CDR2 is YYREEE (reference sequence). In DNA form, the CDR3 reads TGTGCCAGCCGGACGAGCGGGAGACCCGGGGGCACCGGGGAGCTGTTTTTT. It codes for CASRTSGRPGGTGELFF.

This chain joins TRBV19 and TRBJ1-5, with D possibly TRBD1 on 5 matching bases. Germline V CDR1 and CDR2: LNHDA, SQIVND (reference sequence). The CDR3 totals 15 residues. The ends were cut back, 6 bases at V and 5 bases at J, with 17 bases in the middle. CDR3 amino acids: CASRPGEAHYQPQHF. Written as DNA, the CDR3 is TGTGCCAGTAGGCCGGGGGAGGCCCATTATCAGCCCCAGCATTTT. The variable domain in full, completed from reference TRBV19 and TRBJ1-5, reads DGGITQSPKYLFRKEGQNVTLSCEQNLNHDAMYWYRQDPGQGLRLIYYSQIVNDFQKGDIAEGYSVSREKKESFPLTVTSAQKNPTAFYLCASRPGEAHYQPQHFGDGTRLSIL.

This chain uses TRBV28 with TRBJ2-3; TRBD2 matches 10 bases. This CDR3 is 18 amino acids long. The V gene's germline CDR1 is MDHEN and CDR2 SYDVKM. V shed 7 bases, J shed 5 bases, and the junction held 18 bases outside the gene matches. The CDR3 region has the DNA TGTGCCAGCACCCCAACCATAGGGCTAGCGGGAGATATAGATACGCAGTATTTT. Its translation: CASTPTIGLAGDIDTQYF.

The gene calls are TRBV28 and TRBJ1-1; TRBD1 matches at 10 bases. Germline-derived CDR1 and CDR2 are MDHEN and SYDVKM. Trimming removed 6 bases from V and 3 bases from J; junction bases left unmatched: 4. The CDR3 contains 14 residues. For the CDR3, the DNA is TGTGCCAGCAGGAGGGACAGGGGCTACACTGAAGCTTTCTTT. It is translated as CASRRDRGYTEAFF.

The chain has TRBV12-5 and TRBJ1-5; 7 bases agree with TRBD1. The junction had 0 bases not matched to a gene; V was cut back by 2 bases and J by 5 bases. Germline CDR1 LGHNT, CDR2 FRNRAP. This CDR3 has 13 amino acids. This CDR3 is CASGLTGDQPQHF. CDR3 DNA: TGTGCTAGTGGTTTGACAGGGGATCAGCCCCAGCATTTT.

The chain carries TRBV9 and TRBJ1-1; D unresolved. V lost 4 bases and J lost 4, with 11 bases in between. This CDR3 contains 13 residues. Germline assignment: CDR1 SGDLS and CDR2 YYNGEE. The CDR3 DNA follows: TGTGCCAGCAGCTACTGGGAGAGCACTGAAGCTTTCTTT. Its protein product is CASSYWESTEAFF.

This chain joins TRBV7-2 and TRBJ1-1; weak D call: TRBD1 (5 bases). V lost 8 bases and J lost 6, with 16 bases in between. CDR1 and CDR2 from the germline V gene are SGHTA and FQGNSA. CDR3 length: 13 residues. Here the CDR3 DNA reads TGTGCCAGCTCCATCTTGTCACAGGCTGAAGCTTTCTTT. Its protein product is CASSILSQAEAFF.

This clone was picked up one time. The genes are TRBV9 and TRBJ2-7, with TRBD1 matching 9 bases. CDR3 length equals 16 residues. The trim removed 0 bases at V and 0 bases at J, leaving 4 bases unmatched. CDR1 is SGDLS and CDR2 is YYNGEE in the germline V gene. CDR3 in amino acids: CASSVGGQGVSYEQYF. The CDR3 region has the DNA TGTGCCAGCAGCGTAGGGGGACAGGGCGTCTCCTACGAGCAGTACTTC.

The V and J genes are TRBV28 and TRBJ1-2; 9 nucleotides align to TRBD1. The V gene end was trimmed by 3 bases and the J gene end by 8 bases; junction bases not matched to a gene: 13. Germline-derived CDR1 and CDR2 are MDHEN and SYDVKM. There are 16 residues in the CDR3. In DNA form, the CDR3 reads TGTGCCAGCAGTTTCTCACACCGGGGACAGGGTCACGGCTACACCTTC. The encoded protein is CASSFSHRGQGHGYTF.

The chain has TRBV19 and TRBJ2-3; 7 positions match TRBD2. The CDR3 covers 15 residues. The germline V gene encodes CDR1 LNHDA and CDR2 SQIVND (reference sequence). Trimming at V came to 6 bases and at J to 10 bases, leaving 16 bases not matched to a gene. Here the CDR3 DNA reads TGTGCCAGTAGGGGCAGCGGGGCCTCGGAAGAGGCGCAGTATTTT. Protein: CASRGSGASEEAQYF.

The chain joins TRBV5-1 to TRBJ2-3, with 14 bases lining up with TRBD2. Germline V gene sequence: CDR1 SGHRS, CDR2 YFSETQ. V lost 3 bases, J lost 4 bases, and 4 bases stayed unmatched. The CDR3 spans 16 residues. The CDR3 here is CASSWGLAGVADTQYF. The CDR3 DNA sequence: TGCGCCAGCAGCTGGGGACTAGCGGGAGTAGCAGATACGCAGTATTTT.

CDR3 sequence (DNA): TGCGCCAGCAGCCAAGATCTGTCGACAGGGTTGACCGGGGAGCTGTTTTTT. Encoded protein: CASSQDLSTGLTGELFF. The rearrangement joins TRBV4-1 to TRBJ2-2, with 7 bases identical to TRBD1. Germline-derived CDR1 and CDR2 are MGHRA and YSYEKL. The ends lost 0 bases at V and 5 bases at J; junction bases unmatched: 9. This CDR3 region has 17 residues.

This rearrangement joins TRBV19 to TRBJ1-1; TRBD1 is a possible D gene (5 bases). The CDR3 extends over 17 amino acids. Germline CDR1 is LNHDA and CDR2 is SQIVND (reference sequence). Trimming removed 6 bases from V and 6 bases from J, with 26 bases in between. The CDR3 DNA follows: TGTGCCAGTAGCCCGGACCTTACCCCTGGTTGGGACTCTGAAGCTTTCTTT. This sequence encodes CASSPDLTPGWDSEAFF.

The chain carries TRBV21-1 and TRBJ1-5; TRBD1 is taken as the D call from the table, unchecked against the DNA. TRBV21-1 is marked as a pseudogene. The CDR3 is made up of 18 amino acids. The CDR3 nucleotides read TGTGCCAGCAGCAAAGCGCTTCGGGACAAAAAAACGGGACAGCCCCAGCATTTT. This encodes CASSKALRDKKTGQPQHF.

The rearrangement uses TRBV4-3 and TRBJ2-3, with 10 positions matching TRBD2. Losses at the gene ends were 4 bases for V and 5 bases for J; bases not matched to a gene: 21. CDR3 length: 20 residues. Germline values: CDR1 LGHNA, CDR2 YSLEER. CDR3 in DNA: TGCGCCAGCAGCCGAGGACAGGGAAAGTCGGCTAGCGGGAGCCGAGATACGCAGTATTTT. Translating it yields CASSRGQGKSASGSRDTQYF.

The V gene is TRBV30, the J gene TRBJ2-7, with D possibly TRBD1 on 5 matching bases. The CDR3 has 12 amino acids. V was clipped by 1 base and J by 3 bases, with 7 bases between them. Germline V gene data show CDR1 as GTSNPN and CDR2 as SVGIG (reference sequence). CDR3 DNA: TGTGCCTGGAGTGGACAGTTCTACGAGCAGTACTTC. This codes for CAWSGQFYEQYF.

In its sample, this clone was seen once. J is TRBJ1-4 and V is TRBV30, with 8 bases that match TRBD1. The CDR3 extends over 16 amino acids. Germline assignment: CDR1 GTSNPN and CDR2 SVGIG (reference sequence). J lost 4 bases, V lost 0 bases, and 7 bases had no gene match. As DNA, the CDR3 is TGTGCCTGGAGTGTGGCGGCCAGGGGGCTTAATGAAAAACTGTTTTTT. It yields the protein CAWSVAARGLNEKLFF.

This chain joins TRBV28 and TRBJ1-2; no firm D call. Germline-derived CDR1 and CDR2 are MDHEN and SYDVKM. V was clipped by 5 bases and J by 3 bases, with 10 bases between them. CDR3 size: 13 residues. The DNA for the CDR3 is TGTGCCAGCAGTCCCCACAGATACTATGGCTACACCTTC. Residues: CASSPHRYYGYTF.

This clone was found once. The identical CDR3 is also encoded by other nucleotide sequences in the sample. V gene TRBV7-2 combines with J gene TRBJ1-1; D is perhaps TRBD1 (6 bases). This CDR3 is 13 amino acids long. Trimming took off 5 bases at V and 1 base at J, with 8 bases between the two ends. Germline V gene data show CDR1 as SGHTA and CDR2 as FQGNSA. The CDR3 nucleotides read TGTGCCAGCAGCCTCAGGGGGAACACTGAAGCTTTCTTT. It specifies CASSLRGNTEAFF.

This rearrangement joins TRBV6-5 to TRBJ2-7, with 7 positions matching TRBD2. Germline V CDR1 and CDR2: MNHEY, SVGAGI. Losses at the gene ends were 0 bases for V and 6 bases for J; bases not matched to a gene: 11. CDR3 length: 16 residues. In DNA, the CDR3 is TGTGCCAGCAGTTACTCGGGAGGGCCTTTAGGTCGCGAGCAGTACTTC. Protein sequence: CASSYSGGPLGREQYF.

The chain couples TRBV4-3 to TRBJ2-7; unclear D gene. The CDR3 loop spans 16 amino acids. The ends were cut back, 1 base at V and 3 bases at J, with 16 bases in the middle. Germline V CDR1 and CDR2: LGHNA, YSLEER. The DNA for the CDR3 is TGCGCCAGCAGCCAAGTCACCGGTGGCGGTAGCTACGAGCAGTACTTC. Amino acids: CASSQVTGGGSYEQYF.

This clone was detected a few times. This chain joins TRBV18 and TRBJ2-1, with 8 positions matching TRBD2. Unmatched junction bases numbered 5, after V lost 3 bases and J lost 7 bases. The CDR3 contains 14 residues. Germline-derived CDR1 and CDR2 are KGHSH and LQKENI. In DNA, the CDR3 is TGTGCCAGCTCACCGGGAGCTAGCGGGAATGAGCAGTTCTTC. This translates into CASSPGASGNEQFF. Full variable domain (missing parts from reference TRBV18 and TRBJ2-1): NAGVMQNPRHLVRRRGQEARLRCSPMKGHSHVYWYRQLPEEGLKFMVYLQKENIIDESGMPKERFSAEFPKEGPSILRIQQVVRGDSAAYFCASSPGASGNEQFFGPGTRLTVL.

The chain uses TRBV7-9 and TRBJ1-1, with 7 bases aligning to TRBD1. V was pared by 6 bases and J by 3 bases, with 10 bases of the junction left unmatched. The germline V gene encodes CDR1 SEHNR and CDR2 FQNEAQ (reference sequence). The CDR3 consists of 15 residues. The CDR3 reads CASRFQTGYDTEAFF. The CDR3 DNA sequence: TGTGCCAGCAGGTTCCAGACAGGGTATGACACTGAAGCTTTCTTT.